This TCR beta chain was retrieved from a study of blood T cell repertoires in COVID-19. Study-level background: Both acute and convalescent COVID-19 samples were obtained from the United States, Italy and Spain. In each case, the material was cDNA or gDNA derived from T cells, B-cell-depleted T cells, or PBMCs.

Study processing details: Reference gene primer amplification gave estimated nucleated cell counts. Assay used: immunoSEQ multiplex PCR; TCRdb lists only in-frame clones, some missing. The V and J calls and clone size come from that table; D and trimming were worked out from the DNA. Here the sample spans about 110,000 clones, under 75% being singletons. The V gene lost 7 bases and the J gene lost 1 base, with 10 bases spanning the gap. The CDR3 is made up of 13 amino acids. Germline lookup yields CDR1 MNHNS and CDR2 SASEGT. The chain combines TRBV6-1 with TRBJ1-1; D may be TRBD1 (6 bases). Sample: peripheral blood. This clonotype was sampled from an older woman with acute or convalescent COVID-19. CDR3 in DNA: TGTGCCAGCAAGGGGGGGCAGAACACTGAAGCTTTCTTT. It yields the protein CASKGGQNTEAFF.